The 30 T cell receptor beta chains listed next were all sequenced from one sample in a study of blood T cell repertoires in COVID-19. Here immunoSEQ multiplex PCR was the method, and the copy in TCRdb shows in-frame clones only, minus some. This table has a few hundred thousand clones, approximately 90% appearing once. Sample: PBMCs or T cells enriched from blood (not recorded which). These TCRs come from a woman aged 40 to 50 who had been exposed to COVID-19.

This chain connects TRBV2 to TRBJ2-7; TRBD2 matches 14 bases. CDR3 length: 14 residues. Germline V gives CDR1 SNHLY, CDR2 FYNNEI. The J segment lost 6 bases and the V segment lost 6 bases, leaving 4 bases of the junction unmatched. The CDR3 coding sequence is TGTGCCAGCAGGGAGACTAGCGGGAGGGTCGAGCAGTACTTC. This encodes CASRETSGRVEQYF. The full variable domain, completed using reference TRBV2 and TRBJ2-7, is EPEVTQTPSHQVTQMGQEVILRCVPISNHLYFYWYRQILGQKVEFLVSFYNNEISEKSEIFDDQFSVERPDGSNFTLKIRSTKLEDSAMYFCASRETSGRVEQYFGPGTRLTVT.

The CDR3 sequence: CASSEAVADTQYF. Written as DNA, the CDR3 is TGTGCCAGCAGTGAAGCGGTAGCAGATACGCAGTATTTT. The chain employs TRBV2 and TRBJ2-3; no definite D call. This CDR3 spans 13 amino acids. The germline V gene has CDR1 SNHLY and CDR2 FYNNEI. The germline V and J ends were trimmed by 0 bases and 4 bases, with 5 bases remaining between them.

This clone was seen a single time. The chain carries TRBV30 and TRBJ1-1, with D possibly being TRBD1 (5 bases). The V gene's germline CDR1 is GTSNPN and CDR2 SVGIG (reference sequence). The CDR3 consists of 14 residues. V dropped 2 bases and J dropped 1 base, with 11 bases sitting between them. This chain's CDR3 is CAWSTGRKNTEAFF. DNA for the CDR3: TGTGCCTGGAGTACAGGCAGGAAGAACACTGAAGCTTTCTTT.

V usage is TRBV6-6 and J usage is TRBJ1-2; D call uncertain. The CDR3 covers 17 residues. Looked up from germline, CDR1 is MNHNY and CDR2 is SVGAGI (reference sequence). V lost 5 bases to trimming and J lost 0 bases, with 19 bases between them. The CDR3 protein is CASSLPGNSLTNYGYTF. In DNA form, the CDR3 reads TGTGCCAGCAGTCTTCCAGGAAACTCTTTGACTAACTATGGCTACACCTTC.

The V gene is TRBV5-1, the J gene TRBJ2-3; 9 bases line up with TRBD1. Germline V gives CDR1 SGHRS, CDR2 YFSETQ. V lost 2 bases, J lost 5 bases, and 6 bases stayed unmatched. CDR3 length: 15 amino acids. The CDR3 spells CASSLQGAFIDTQYF. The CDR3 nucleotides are TGCGCCAGCAGCTTACAGGGGGCCTTTATAGATACGCAGTATTTT.

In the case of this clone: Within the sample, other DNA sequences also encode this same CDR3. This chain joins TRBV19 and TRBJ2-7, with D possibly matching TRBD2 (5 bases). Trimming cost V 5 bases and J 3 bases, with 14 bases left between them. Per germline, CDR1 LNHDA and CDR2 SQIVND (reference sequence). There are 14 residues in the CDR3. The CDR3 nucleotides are TGTGCCAGTAGTTCCCGGGCAGGACTCTACGAGCAGTACTTC. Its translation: CASSSRAGLYEQYF. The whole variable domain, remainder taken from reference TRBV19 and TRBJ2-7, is DGGITQSPKYLFRKEGQNVTLSCEQNLNHDAMYWYRQDPGQGLRLIYYSQIVNDFQKGDIAEGYSVSREKKESFPLTVTSAQKNPTAFYLCASSSRAGLYEQYFGPGTRLTVT.

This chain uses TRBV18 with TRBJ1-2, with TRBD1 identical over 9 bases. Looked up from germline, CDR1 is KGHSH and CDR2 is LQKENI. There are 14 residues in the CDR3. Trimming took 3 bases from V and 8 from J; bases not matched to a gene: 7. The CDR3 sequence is CASSPVQGAEGYTF. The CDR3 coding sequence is TGTGCCAGCTCACCGGTACAGGGGGCGGAAGGCTACACCTTC.

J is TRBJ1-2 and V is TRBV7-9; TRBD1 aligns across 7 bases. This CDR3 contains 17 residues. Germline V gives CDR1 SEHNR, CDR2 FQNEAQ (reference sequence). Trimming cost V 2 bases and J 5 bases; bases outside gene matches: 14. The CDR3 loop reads CASSLLGTDRLGYGYTF. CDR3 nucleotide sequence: TGTGCCAGCAGCTTACTTGGGACAGACCGCTTGGGGTATGGCTACACCTTC.

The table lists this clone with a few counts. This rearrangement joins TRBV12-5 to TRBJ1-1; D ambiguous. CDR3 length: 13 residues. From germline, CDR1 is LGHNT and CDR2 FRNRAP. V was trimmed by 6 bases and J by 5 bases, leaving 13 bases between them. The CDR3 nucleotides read TGTGCTAGTGGCTCCCCGCGGGGAACTGAAGCTTTCTTT. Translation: CASGSPRGTEAFF.

CDR3 DNA sequence: TGTGCCAGCAGCCCAACGACCCCCGGGGGCACTGAAGCTTTCTTT. It codes for CASSPTTPGGTEAFF. The chain combines TRBV6-5 with TRBJ1-1; TRBD1 might be the D (5 bases). Germline-derived CDR1 and CDR2 are MNHEY and SVGAGI. V shed 6 bases and J shed 4 bases, with 18 bases lying between them. The CDR3 is 15 amino acids.

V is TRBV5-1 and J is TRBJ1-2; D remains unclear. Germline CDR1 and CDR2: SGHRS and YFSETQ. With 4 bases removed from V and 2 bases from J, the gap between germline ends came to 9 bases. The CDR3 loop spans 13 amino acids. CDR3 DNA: TGCGCCAGCAGCCTGGGTGAGAACTATGGCTACACCTTC. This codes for CASSLGENYGYTF. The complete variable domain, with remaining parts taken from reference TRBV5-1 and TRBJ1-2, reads KAGVTQTPRYLIKTRGQQVTLSCSPISGHRSVSWYQQTPGQGLQFLFEYFSETQRNKGNFPGRFSGRQFSNSRSEMNVSTLELGDSALYLCASSLGENYGYTFGSGTRLTVV.

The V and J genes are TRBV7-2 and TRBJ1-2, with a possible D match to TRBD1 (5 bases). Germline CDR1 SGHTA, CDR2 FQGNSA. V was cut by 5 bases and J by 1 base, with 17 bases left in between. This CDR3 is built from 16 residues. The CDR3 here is CASSPRDFPGNYGYTF. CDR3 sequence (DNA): TGTGCCAGCAGCCCTCGGGACTTTCCGGGTAACTATGGCTACACCTTC.

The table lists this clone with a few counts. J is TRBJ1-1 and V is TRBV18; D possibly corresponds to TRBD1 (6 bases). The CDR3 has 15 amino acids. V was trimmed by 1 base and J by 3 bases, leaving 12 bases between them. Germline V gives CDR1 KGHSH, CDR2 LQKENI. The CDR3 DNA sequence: TGTGCCAGCTCACCACTCGAAACAGGGTACACTGAAGCTTTCTTT. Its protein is CASSPLETGYTEAFF.

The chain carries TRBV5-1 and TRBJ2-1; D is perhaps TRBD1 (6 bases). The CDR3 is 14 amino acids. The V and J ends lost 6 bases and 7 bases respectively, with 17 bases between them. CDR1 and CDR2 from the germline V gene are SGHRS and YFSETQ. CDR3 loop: CASTSERGKNEQFF. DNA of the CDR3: TGCGCCAGCACCTCAGAGAGGGGGAAAAATGAGCAGTTCTTC.

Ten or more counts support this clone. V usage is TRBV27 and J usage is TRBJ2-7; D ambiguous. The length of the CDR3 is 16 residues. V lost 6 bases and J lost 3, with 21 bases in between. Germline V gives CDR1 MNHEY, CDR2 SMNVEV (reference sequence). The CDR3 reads CASSLTAHQAGYEQYF. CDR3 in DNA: TGTGCCAGCAGCCTAACGGCCCACCAGGCAGGCTACGAGCAGTACTTC.

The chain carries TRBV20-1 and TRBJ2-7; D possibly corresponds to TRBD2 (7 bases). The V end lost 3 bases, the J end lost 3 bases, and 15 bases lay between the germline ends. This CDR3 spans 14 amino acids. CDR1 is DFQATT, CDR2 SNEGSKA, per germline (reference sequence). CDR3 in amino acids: CSASGRRGGYEQYF. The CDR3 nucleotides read TGCAGTGCTAGTGGGCGGAGGGGGGGCTACGAGCAGTACTTC.

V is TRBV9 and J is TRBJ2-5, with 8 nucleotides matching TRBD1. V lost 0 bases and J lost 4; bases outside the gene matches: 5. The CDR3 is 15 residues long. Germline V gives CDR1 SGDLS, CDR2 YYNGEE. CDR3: CASSVDQGAGETQYF. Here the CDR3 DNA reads TGTGCCAGCAGCGTAGATCAGGGGGCTGGAGAGACCCAGTACTTC.

CDR3 bases: TGTGCCAGCAGCTTGGTCAGGGAAATTGGCTACACCTTC. This gives the protein CASSLVREIGYTF. This chain connects TRBV11-2 to TRBJ1-2; tentative D call: TRBD1 (5 bases). The CDR3 has 13 amino acids. From germline, CDR1 is SGHAT and CDR2 FQNNGV. V was clipped by 3 bases and J by 7 bases, with 12 bases between them. Filled out from reference TRBV11-2 and TRBJ1-2, the complete variable domain reads EAGVAQSPRYKIIEKRQSVAFWCNPISGHATLYWYQQILGQGPKLLIQFQNNGVVDDSQLPKDRFSAERLKGVDSTLKIQPAKLEDSAVYLCASSLVREIGYTFGSGTRLTVV.

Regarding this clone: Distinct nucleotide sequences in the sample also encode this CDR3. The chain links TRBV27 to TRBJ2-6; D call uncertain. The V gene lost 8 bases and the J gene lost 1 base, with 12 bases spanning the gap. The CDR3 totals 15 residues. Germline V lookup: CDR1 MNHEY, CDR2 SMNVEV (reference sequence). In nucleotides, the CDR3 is TGTGCCAGCTCCCTACGCGGATCTGGGGCCAACGTCCTGACTTTC. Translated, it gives CASSLRGSGANVLTF.

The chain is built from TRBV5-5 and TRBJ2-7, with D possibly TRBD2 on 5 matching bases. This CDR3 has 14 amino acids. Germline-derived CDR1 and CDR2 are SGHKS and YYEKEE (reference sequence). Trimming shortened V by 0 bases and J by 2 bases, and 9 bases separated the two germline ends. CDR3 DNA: TGTGCCAGCAGCTTGGGGAGGACGGCCTACGAGCAGTACTTC. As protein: CASSLGRTAYEQYF.

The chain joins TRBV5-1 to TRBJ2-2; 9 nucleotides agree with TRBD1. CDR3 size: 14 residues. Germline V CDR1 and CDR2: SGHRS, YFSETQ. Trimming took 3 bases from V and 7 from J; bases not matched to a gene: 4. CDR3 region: CASSSRQGDGELFF. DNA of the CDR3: TGCGCCAGCAGCTCCCGACAGGGGGACGGGGAGCTGTTTTTT.

CDR3 protein: CASSQPRTGKVTYGYTF. CDR3 DNA sequence: TGTGCCAGCAGCCAACCCAGGACAGGGAAGGTCACCTATGGCTACACCTTC. The chain couples TRBV3-1 (or the pseudogene TRBV3-2) to TRBJ1-2, with TRBD1 identical over 8 bases. Trimming took 2 bases from V and 4 from J; bases not matched to a gene: 12. This CDR3 spans 17 amino acids. Per the germline V gene, CDR1 is LGHDT and CDR2 is YNNKEL (reference sequence).

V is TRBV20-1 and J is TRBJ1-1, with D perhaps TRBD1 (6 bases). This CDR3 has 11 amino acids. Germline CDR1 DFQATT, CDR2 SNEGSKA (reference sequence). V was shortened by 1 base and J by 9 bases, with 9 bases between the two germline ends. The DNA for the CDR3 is TGCAGTGCTAGAGTTACAGGGAAAGCTTTCTTT. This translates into CSARVTGKAFF.

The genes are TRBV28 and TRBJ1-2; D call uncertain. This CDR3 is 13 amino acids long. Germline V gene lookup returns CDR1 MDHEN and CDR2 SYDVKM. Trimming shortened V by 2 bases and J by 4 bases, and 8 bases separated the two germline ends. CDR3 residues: CASSLDTRYGYTF. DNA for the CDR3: TGTGCCAGCAGTTTAGACACCCGCTATGGCTACACCTTC.

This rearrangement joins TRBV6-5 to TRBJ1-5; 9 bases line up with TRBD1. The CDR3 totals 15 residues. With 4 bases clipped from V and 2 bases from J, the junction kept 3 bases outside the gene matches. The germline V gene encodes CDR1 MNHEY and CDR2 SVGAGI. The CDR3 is CASSSGQGRNQPQHF. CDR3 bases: TGTGCCAGCAGTTCCGGACAGGGGCGCAATCAGCCCCAGCATTTT.

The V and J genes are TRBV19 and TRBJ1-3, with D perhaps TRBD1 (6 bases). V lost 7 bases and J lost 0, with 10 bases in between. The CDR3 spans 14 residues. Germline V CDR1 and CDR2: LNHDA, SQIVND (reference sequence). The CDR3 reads CASTRTVSGNTIYF. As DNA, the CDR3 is TGTGCCAGTACTAGGACAGTCTCTGGAAACACCATATATTTT.

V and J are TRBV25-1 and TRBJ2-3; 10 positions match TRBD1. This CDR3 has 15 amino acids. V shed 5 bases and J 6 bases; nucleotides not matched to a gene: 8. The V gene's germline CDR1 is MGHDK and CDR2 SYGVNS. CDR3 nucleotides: TGTGCCAGCAGTCGTTACGGGACAGGGGCCGATACGCAGTATTTT. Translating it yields CASSRYGTGADTQYF. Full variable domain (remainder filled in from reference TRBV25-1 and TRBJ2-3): EADIYQTPRYLVIGTGKKITLECSQTMGHDKMYWYQQDPGMELHLIHYSYGVNSTEKGDLSSESTVSRIRTEHFPLTLESARPSHTSQYLCASSRYGTGADTQYFGPGTRLTVL.

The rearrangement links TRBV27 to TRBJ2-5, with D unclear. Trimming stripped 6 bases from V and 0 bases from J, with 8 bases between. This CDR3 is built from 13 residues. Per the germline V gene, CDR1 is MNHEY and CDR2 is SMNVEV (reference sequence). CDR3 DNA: TGTGCCAGCAGGACTTACAACCAAGAGACCCAGTACTTC. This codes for CASRTYNQETQYF.

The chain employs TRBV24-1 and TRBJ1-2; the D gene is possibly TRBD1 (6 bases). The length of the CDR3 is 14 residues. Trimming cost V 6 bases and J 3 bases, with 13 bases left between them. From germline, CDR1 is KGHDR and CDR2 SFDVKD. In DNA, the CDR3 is TGTGCCACCAGTTCGGGGGGGCAGGACTATGGCTACACCTTC. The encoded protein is CATSSGGQDYGYTF.

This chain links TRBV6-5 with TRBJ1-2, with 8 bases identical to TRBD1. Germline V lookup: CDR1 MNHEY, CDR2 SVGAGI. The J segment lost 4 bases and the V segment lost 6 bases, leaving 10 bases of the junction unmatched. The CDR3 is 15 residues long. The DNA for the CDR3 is TGTGCCAGCAGGGAGCCGACAGGGGTTTTCTATGGCTACACCTTC. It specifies CASREPTGVFYGYTF.